A single sample gave rise to the 9 T cell receptor beta chains below, sequenced in a study of identical twins. TCRdb re-called the 5' RACE reads with MiXCR, one entry per CDR3 protein. Among 1.5 million to 2 million distinct CDR3 sequences listed, about 30% were seen once. Sequencing was performed on cord blood. The receptors derive from a newborn girl in good health.

V gene TRBV14 combines with J gene TRBJ2-3, with unresolved D. The V gene's germline CDR1 is SGHDN and CDR2 FVKESK. This CDR3 is 13 amino acids long. Trimming pared 1 base from V and 8 bases from J, leaving 10 bases between. For the CDR3, the DNA is TGTGCCAGCAGCCAAGGGTGGCCAGGTACGCAGTATTTT. It codes for CASSQGWPGTQYF. The full variable domain, rest sourced from reference TRBV14 and TRBJ2-3, is EAGVTQFPSHSVIEKGQTVTLRCDPISGHDNLYWYRRVMGKEIKFLLHFVKESKQDESGMPNNRFLAERTGGTYSTLKVQPAELEDSGVYFCASSQGWPGTQYFGPGTRLTVL.

The genes are TRBV6-2 or TRBV6-3 and TRBJ1-5; unclear D gene. Germline V lookup: CDR1 MNHEY, CDR2 SVGEGT. This CDR3 region has 16 residues. V lost 0 bases and J lost 5, with 14 bases in between. CDR3 in DNA: TGTGCCAGCAGTTACTCGAGGAGGGCGGGAGATCAGCCCCAGCATTTT. It specifies CASSYSRRAGDQPQHF.

This clonotype was counted only a few times. The V gene is TRBV24-1, the J gene TRBJ2-1, with 8 bases that match TRBD1. Trimming removed 8 bases from V and 3 bases from J; junction bases left unmatched: 8. The CDR3 contains 15 residues. The V gene's germline CDR1 is KGHDR and CDR2 SFDVKD. The CDR3 DNA reads as TGTGCCACCAATTCGACAGGGGAGCTCTACAATGAGCAGTTCTTC. Its protein is CATNSTGELYNEQFF.

This clonotype was seen a handful of times. This rearrangement joins TRBV4-1 to TRBJ2-7; 7 bases agree with TRBD1. Per the germline V gene, CDR1 is MGHRA and CDR2 is YSYEKL. J gave up 3 bases and V 5 bases, and 7 bases lay outside the gene matches. The CDR3 sequence is 14 residues long. The CDR3 DNA reads TGCGCCAGCAGCGAAAGACAGGGAAACTACGAGCAGTACTTC. Protein product: CASSERQGNYEQYF.

J is TRBJ1-1 and V is TRBV5-1; possibly TRBD1 for D (5 bases). CDR1 and CDR2 from the germline V gene are SGHRS and YFSETQ. V shed 4 bases and J shed 0 bases, with 13 bases lying between them. The CDR3 spans 15 residues. The CDR3 region is CASSVLGRMNTEAFF. CDR3 nucleotide sequence: TGCGCCAGCAGCGTTTTGGGACGGATGAACACTGAAGCTTTCTTT.

The chain couples TRBV20-1 to TRBJ1-5; 8 bases are shared with TRBD1. Germline loops: CDR1 DFQATT, CDR2 SNEGSKA (reference sequence). The CDR3 has 16 amino acids. The V gene end was trimmed by 3 bases and the J gene end by 4 bases; junction bases not matched to a gene: 11. CDR3 residues: CSARQGQGRNNQPQHF. The CDR3 coding sequence is TGCAGTGCTAGGCAAGGACAGGGCCGCAATAATCAGCCCCAGCATTTT.

A word on this clonotype: One end of the junction does not line up with germline, which may come from a read error. This chain joins TRBV20-1 and TRBJ2-7, with D possibly TRBD1 on 5 matching bases. Germline V lookup: CDR1 DFQATT, CDR2 SNEGSKA (reference sequence). The CDR3 is 14 amino acids. The CDR3 DNA sequence: TGCAGTGCTAGAGTAGTAGGCAGGGCCTATGAGCAGTACTTC. Protein product: CSARVVGRAYEQYF.

The chain joins TRBV12-3 or TRBV12-4 to TRBJ1-4, with 8 positions matching TRBD1. The CDR3 sequence is 14 residues long. Trimming cost V 3 bases and J 5 bases; bases outside gene matches: 2. The CDR3 is CASSLNRGNEKLFF. The CDR3 DNA reads as TGTGCCAGCAGTTTGAACAGGGGGAATGAAAAACTGTTTTTT.

This rearrangement joins TRBV19 to TRBJ2-3, with D possibly called TRBD1 or TRBD2 (5 bases each). Germline loops: CDR1 LNHDA, CDR2 SQIVND (reference sequence). The CDR3 covers 15 residues. With 7 bases removed from V and 4 bases from J, the gap between germline ends came to 18 bases. CDR3 sequence reads: CASTLRGAFADTQYF. CDR3 nucleotide sequence: TGTGCCAGTACCTTACGAGGGGCTTTCGCAGATACGCAGTATTTT.